The T cell receptor beta chain under discussion was sequenced for a study of T cells in Graves' hyperthyroidism and ophthalmopathy. Overall study context: Peripheral blood specimens were obtained at initial diagnosis, prior to any treatment. Study-wide findings and caveats: Also found in blood were most expanded thyroid clonotypes above 0.001.

The CDR3 extends over 15 amino acids. Looked up from germline, CDR1 is MNHNS and CDR2 is SASEGT. V lost 7 bases to trimming and J lost 3 bases, with 18 bases between them. The definition of stable Graves' hyperthyroidism was no ophthalmopathy progression within 18 months. This clonotype occurred many times. Its specificity is unknown. RNA transcripts served as the template for amplifying TCR beta CDR3 regions. Carried out on the TCR CDR3, a first-round RT-PCR used the HTBI primer set. MiXCR was run by TCRdb on the multiplex PCR reads, yielding one entry per CDR3 protein. The sample lists some 200,000 distinct CDR3 sequences, 17% seen once, with roughly 50% in the top ten.

The chain joins TRBV6-1 to TRBJ1-2; weak D call: TRBD1 (6 bases). This sequence was found in a woman between 50 and 59 years old with Graves' hyperthyroidism. Sequenced material: blood. CDR3 sequence reads: CASKNPSRGYYGYTF. In DNA, the CDR3 is TGTGCCAGCAAAAACCCGAGCAGGGGATACTATGGCTACACCTTC.